This T cell receptor (beta chain) was observed in a study of CD8 T cells in ankylosing spondylitis. Whole-study findings and limits: A TCR beta motif of several highly homologous variants seemed to mark ankylosing spondylitis blood. The study looked at matched synovial fluid samples from ankylosing spondylitis patients. Disease-linked clones were reported to be significantly enriched there. In reactive arthritis synovial fluid and blood, some motif variants had been reported before.

The CDR3 length is 14 residues. V was cut by 6 bases and J by 2 bases, with 12 bases left in between. CDR1 MNHNS and CDR2 SASEGT come from the germline V gene. A note on this clonotype: The antigen is undetermined.

Libraries for TCR beta were made by quantitative 5'-RACE with molecular barcodes. TCRdb used MiXCR to reprocess the 5' RACE reads, holding one entry per CDR3 protein. The sample includes about 220,000 distinct CDR3 sequences, approximately 7.4% of them seen just once. The chain carries TRBV6-1 and TRBJ2-3, with D unresolved. The specimen sequenced was blood, either unsorted or a sorted T cell fraction (not recorded which). The TCR comes from a male donor with ankylosing spondylitis. The CDR3 region is CASRTPFSTDTQYF. The CDR3 coding sequence is TGTGCCAGCAGGACCCCTTTTTCCACAGATACGCAGTATTTT.